This note documents a single T cell receptor beta chain sequence. This entry comes from a study of blood T cell repertoires in COVID-19. V was cut by 0 bases and J by 0 bases, with 3 bases left in between. CDR3 size: 13 residues. Germline loops: CDR1 LNHDA, CDR2 SQIVND (reference sequence). Method: immunoSEQ multiplex PCR; TCRdb's copy keeps in-frame clones and lacks some. This repertoire shows about 440,000 clones, less than 95% found once; its top ten account for around 0.6%. The TCR comes from a man between 18 and 29 years old who had recovered from COVID-19. The V and J genes are TRBV19 and TRBJ2-7; D unclear. Sequencing was done on a sample of PBMCs or T cells enriched from blood (not recorded which). This CDR3 reads CASSIESSYEQYF. As DNA, the CDR3 is TGTGCCAGTAGTATAGAGAGCTCCTACGAGCAGTACTTC. The full variable domain, its missing parts supplied by reference TRBV19 and TRBJ2-7, is DGGITQSPKYLFRKEGQNVTLSCEQNLNHDAMYWYRQDPGQGLRLIYYSQIVNDFQKGDIAEGYSVSREKKESFPLTVTSAQKNPTAFYLCASSIESSYEQYFGPGTRLTVT.